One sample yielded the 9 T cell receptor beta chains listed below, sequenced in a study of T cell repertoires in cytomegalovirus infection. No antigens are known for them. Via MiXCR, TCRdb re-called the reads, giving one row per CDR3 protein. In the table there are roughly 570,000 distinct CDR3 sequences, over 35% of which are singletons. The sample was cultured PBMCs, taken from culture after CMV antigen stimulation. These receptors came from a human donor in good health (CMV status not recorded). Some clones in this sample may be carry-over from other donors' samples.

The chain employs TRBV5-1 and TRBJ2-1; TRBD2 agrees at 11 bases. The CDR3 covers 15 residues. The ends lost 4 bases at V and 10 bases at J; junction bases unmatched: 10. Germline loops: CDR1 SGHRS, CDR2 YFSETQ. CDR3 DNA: TGCGCCAGCAGCCCAGCCGGGACTAGCGGAGAAGAGCAGTTCTTC. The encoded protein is CASSPAGTSGEEQFF. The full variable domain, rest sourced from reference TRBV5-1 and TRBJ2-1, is KAGVTQTPRYLIKTRGQQVTLSCSPISGHRSVSWYQQTPGQGLQFLFEYFSETQRNKGNFPGRFSGRQFSNSRSEMNVSTLELGDSALYLCASSPAGTSGEEQFFGPGTRLTVL.

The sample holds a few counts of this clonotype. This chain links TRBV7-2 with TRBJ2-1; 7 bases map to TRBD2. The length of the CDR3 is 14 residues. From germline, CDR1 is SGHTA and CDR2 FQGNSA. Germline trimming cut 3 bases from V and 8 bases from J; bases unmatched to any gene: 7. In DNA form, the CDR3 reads TGTGCCAGCAGCTTTGGGGGAGGGCGCGATGAGCAGTTCTTC. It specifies CASSFGGGRDEQFF.

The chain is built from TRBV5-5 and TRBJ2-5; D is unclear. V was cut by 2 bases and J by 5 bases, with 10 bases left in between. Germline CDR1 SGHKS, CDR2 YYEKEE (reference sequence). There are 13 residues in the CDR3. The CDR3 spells CASSFGKVETQYF. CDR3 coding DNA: TGTGCCAGCAGCTTCGGCAAGGTGGAGACCCAGTACTTC. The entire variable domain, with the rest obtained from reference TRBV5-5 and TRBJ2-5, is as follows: DAGVTQSPTHLIKTRGQQVTLRCSPISGHKSVSWYQQVLGQGPQFIFQYYEKEERGRGNFPDRFSARQFPNYSSELNVNALLLGDSALYLCASSFGKVETQYFGPGTRLLVL.

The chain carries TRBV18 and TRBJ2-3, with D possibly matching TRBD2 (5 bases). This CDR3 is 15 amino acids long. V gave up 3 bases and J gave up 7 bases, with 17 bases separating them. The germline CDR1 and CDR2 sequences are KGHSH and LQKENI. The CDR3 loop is CASSPLPERGNTQYF. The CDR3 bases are TGTGCCAGCTCACCCCTCCCGGAACGAGGGAATACGCAGTATTTT.

The CDR3 region has the DNA TGTGCCAGCAGCCAAAGGGAAAGGACAGGGTCCTACGAGCAGTACTTC. Its protein product is CASSQRERTGSYEQYF. The genes are TRBV4-2 and TRBJ2-7; 8 bases match TRBD1. The ends lost 2 bases at V and 1 base at J; junction bases unmatched: 7. The germline CDR1 and CDR2 sequences are LGHNA and YNFKEQ. This CDR3 spans 16 amino acids.

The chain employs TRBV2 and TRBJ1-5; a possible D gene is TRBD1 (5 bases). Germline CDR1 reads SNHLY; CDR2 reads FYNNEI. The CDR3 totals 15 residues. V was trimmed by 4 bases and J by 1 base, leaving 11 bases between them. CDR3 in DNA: TGTGCCAGCAGTGGGGAGGGACCAAGCAATCAGCCCCAGCATTTT. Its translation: CASSGEGPSNQPQHF.

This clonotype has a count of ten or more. CDR3 in amino acids: CASTPQEGFEKLFF. For the CDR3, the DNA is TGTGCCAGCACCCCCCAGGAGGGTTTCGAAAAACTGTTTTTT. The gene calls are TRBV7-2 and TRBJ1-4; D not certain. Trimming removed 7 bases at V and 8 bases at J, with 17 bases between. The CDR3 loop spans 14 amino acids. Germline lookup yields CDR1 SGHTA and CDR2 FQGNSA.

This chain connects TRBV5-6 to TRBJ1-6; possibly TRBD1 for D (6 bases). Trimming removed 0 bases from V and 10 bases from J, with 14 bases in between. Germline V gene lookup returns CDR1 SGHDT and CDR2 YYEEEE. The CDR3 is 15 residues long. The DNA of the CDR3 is TGTGCCAGCAGCTTGGGCCAGGGGCTAGGCTCACCCCTCCACTTT. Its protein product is CASSLGQGLGSPLHF.

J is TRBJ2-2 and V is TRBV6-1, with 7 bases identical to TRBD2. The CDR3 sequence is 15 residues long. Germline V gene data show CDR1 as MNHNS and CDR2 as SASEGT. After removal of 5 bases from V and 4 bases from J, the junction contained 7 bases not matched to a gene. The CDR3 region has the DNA TGTGCCAGCAGTTATGCGGGGGTGCTCACCGGGGAGCTGTTTTTT. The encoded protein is CASSYAGVLTGELFF.